These 30 T cell receptor beta chains came from one sample sequenced in a study of blood T cells in healthy people across ages. Using a J-beta primer mix together with a sample-barcoded 5' primer, a second PCR was run for about 6 to 11 cycles. TCRdb itself ran the 5' RACE reads through MiXCR, one entry per CDR3 protein. The data contain 700,000 to 1,000,000 distinct CDR3 sequences, under 55% of them seen just once; the ten biggest clones take up about 19%. Sequences were obtained from blood. The receptor source for this set is a man aged 60 to 69 in good health.

Details on this clonotype: A read error may produce the germline difference seen at one junction end. V is TRBV7-9 and J is TRBJ1-1, with 7 bases that match TRBD1. The CDR3 sequence is 14 residues long. The germline V gene has CDR1 SEHNR and CDR2 FQNEAQ (reference sequence). CDR3 sequence reads: CASSSPGQNPEAFF. CDR3 DNA sequence: TGTGCCAGCAGCTCCCCGGGACAGAACCCTGAAGCTTTCTTT.

The chain carries TRBV28 and TRBJ2-1; 7 nucleotides agree with TRBD2. The CDR3 runs to 12 residues. Trimming removed 7 bases from V and 14 bases from J; junction bases left unmatched: 11. Germline loops: CDR1 MDHEN, CDR2 SYDVKM. CDR3 nucleotide sequence: TGTGCCAGCACCGATAACCGGGACTACGAGTTCTTC. Amino acid sequence: CASTDNRDYEFF.

V usage is TRBV7-8 and J usage is TRBJ1-5, with 7 bases fitting TRBD1. The CDR3 totals 17 residues. Germline V gene data show CDR1 as SGHVS and CDR2 as FQNEAQ. J gave up 5 bases and V 1 base, and 11 bases lay outside the gene matches. CDR3 in amino acids: CASSLVVDRSIHQPQHF. In nucleotides, the CDR3 is TGTGCCAGCAGCTTAGTGGTGGACAGGTCTATCCATCAGCCCCAGCATTTT.

A note on this clonotype: This may arise from a read error, as a much more abundant clone is one base away. The chain employs TRBV7-9 and TRBJ1-2, with TRBD1 as a possible D gene (5 bases). Germline CDR1 reads SEHNR; CDR2 reads FQNEAQ (reference sequence). This CDR3 has 13 amino acids. With 1 base removed from V and 3 bases from J, the gap between germline ends came to 6 bases. CDR3 amino acids: CASSLDRYYGYTF. The CDR3 coding sequence is TGTGCCAGCAGCTTAGACAGGTACTATGGCTACACCTTC.

A few counts support this clonotype. A much larger clone differs by one base, so this may be a read error. The chain employs TRBV20-1 and TRBJ2-5, with D perhaps matching TRBD2 (5 bases). Trimming took 3 bases from V and 11 from J, leaving 28 bases between them. Germline CDR1 and CDR2: DFQATT and SNEGSKA (reference sequence). The CDR3 runs to 16 residues. The CDR3 DNA is TGCAGTGCTAGCCCTCCACTAGATAGGTCCTACAATGAGCAGTACTTC. Residues: CSASPPLDRSYNEQYF.

The chain recombines TRBV4-1 with TRBJ1-4; D remains unclear. Trimming took off 1 base at V and 8 bases at J, with 11 bases between the two ends. Germline-derived CDR1 and CDR2 are MGHRA and YSYEKL. The CDR3 extends over 14 amino acids. The DNA of the CDR3 is TGCGCCAGCAGCCAAGGAGGCACGGGCGAAAAACTGTTTTTT. Amino acids: CASSQGGTGEKLFF.

The chain uses TRBV9 and TRBJ2-1, with 9 bases aligning to TRBD1. The trim removed 5 bases at V and 7 bases at J, leaving 7 bases unmatched. CDR1 is SGDLS and CDR2 is YYNGEE in the germline V gene. CDR3 length: 14 amino acids. CDR3 sequence reads: CASSRTGVQNEQFF. The CDR3 region has the DNA TGTGCCAGCAGTAGGACAGGGGTTCAGAATGAGCAGTTCTTC.

The genes are TRBV20-1 and TRBJ2-7; 14 bases line up with TRBD2. The germline V gene has CDR1 DFQATT and CDR2 SNEGSKA (reference sequence). The J segment lost 5 bases and the V segment lost 3 bases, leaving 9 bases of the junction unmatched. This CDR3 spans 16 amino acids. The CDR3 loop reads CSASDRTSGGHDEQYF. The CDR3 region has the DNA TGCAGTGCTAGCGACCGGACTAGCGGGGGGCATGACGAGCAGTACTTC.

V is TRBV3-1 and J is TRBJ2-3; D might be TRBD1 or TRBD2, each matching 5 bases. The CDR3 is 15 residues long. The germline gives CDR1 LGHDT, CDR2 YNNKEL (reference sequence). V lost 1 base to trimming and J lost 8 bases, with 16 bases between them. CDR3 amino acids: CASSQGGTLGGTQYF. The CDR3 bases are TGTGCCAGCAGCCAAGGGGGGACCCTCGGAGGTACGCAGTATTTT.

The chain has TRBV7-2 and TRBJ2-3; D gene unclear. Germline CDR1 is SGHTA and CDR2 is FQGNSA. V lost 1 base and J lost 4, with 6 bases in between. The CDR3 covers 13 residues. CDR3 amino acids: CASSLEFPDTQYF. The CDR3 DNA reads as TGTGCCAGCAGCTTAGAGTTCCCAGATACGCAGTATTTT.

The V gene is TRBV6-2 or TRBV6-3, the J gene TRBJ2-1; the D is unclear. Trimming took 7 bases from V and 7 from J, leaving 20 bases between them. CDR1 and CDR2 (germline): MNHEY, SVGEGT. The length of the CDR3 is 15 residues. CDR3 in amino acids: CASTQNTIEVNEQFF. CDR3 bases: TGTGCCAGCACCCAGAACACGATCGAAGTTAATGAGCAGTTCTTC.

The genes are TRBV18 and TRBJ2-3; D is uncertain. The germline V gene encodes CDR1 KGHSH and CDR2 LQKENI. V lost 4 bases, J lost 2 bases, and 10 bases lay in between. This CDR3 is built from 14 residues. The CDR3 DNA reads as TGTGCCAGCTCACGTGAACATGACACAGATACGCAGTATTTT. Translating gives CASSREHDTDTQYF.

The chain has TRBV5-8 and TRBJ2-4, with 11 bases aligning to TRBD1. The last part of the DNA fits TRBJ2-7 better; the J call may be wrong. This CDR3 comprises 16 residues. Germline lookup yields CDR1 SGHTS and CDR2 YDEGEE. CDR3 loop: CASSSLGQGASYEQYF. The CDR3 DNA reads as TGTGCCAGCAGCTCACTAGGACAGGGGGCGTCGTACGAGCAGTACTTC.

This chain uses TRBV14 with TRBJ2-7, with TRBD1 matching over 8 bases. J lost 0 bases, V lost 4 bases, and 5 bases had no gene match. Per the germline V gene, CDR1 is SGHDN and CDR2 is FVKESK. The CDR3 has 15 residues. The CDR3 nucleotides read TGTGCCAGCAGCCGACAGGGGACCTACTCCTACGAGCAGTACTTC. It specifies CASSRQGTYSYEQYF.

This clonotype was observed a few times. The V gene is TRBV28, the J gene TRBJ2-7; 7 bases map to TRBD2. V trimming: 0 bases; J trimming: 5 bases; junction bases outside the gene matches: 4. CDR1 is MDHEN, CDR2 SYDVKM, per germline. The CDR3 runs to 14 residues. In DNA form, the CDR3 reads TGTGCCAGCAGTTTATGGCGGGGGTTCCACGAGCAGTACTTC. Protein: CASSLWRGFHEQYF. Full variable domain (remainder filled in from reference TRBV28 and TRBJ2-7): DVKVTQSSRYLVKRTGEKVFLECVQDMDHENMFWYRQDPGLGLRLIYFSYDVKMKEKGDIPEGYSVSREKKERFSLILESASTNQTSMYLCASSLWRGFHEQYFGPGTRLTVT.

The V gene is TRBV7-7, the J gene TRBJ2-5; D is unresolved. The CDR3 has 12 residues. Between the trimmed V and J ends, which lost 5 bases and 3 bases, there was a span of 7 bases. Germline V lookup: CDR1 SSHAT, CDR2 FNYEAQ (reference sequence). The CDR3 sequence: CASSPYKETQYF. The CDR3 DNA reads as TGTGCCAGCAGCCCCTACAAAGAGACCCAGTACTTC. The full variable domain, in which reference TRBV7-7 and TRBJ2-5 provide the parts outside the CDR3, is GAGVSQSPRYKVTKRGQDVTLRCDPISSHATLYWYQQALGQGPEFLTYFNYEAQPDKSGLPSDRFSAERPEGSISTLTIQRTEQRDSAMYRCASSPYKETQYFGPGTRLLVL.

The table lists this clonotype with a few counts. The gene calls are TRBV20-1 and TRBJ2-5; TRBD2 matches 9 bases. V gave up 0 bases and J gave up 11 bases; unmatched junction bases: 7. Looked up from germline, CDR1 is DFQATT and CDR2 is SNEGSKA (reference sequence). This CDR3 spans 13 amino acids. The CDR3 nucleotides are TGCAGTGCTAGAGATCCTAGCGGGATCGCTCAGTACTTC. Translating gives CSARDPSGIAQYF.

This clonotype was seen only a few times. The CDR3 sequence is CSVLRGTQYF. The CDR3 DNA reads TGCAGCGTTCTTCGTGGGACCCAGTACTTC. The rearrangement uses TRBV29-1 and TRBJ2-5; D is uncertain. Germline V gives CDR1 SQVTM, CDR2 ANQGSEA. V dropped 5 bases and J dropped 7 bases, with 8 bases sitting between them. The CDR3 has 10 amino acids.

V and J are TRBV21-1 and TRBJ2-5; the table names TRBD2, a call not compared with the DNA. TRBV21-1 is noted as a pseudogene. The CDR3 runs 13 residues. Here the CDR3 reads CASSKGGRGCQYF. The CDR3 coding sequence is TGTGCCAGCAGCAAAGGCGGCAGGGGCTGTCAGTACTTC.

This chain connects TRBV12-3 or TRBV12-4 to TRBJ1-2, with D maybe TRBD1 (5 bases). The CDR3 contains 15 residues. Trimming removed 1 base from V and 3 bases from J, with 12 bases in between. The CDR3 nucleotides read TGTGCCAGCAGTTTAGTAGCAGGGATCGACTATGGCTACACCTTC. It is translated as CASSLVAGIDYGYTF.

Turning to this clonotype: Sequence at one end of the junction differs from germline and may be a read error. This chain uses TRBV14 with TRBJ1-4; 8 bases are shared with TRBD1. Germline CDR1 and CDR2: SGHDN and FVKESK. The CDR3 loop spans 18 amino acids. The CDR3 nucleotides read TGTGCCAGCAGCCAAGGCAGGACAGGGCTTACAACTAATGAAAAACTATTTTTT. It specifies CASSQGRTGLTTNEKLFF.

The sample holds one count of this clonotype. The chain couples TRBV20-1 to TRBJ2-7; TRBD1 is a possible D gene (5 bases). Trimming cost V 4 bases and J 3 bases, with 16 bases left between them. There are 14 residues in the CDR3. Germline assignment: CDR1 DFQATT and CDR2 SNEGSKA (reference sequence). The CDR3 bases are TGCAGTGCTAAGCCCGCAGGGAATATCTACGAGCAGTACTTC. As protein: CSAKPAGNIYEQYF.

The count of this clonotype is one. V is TRBV21-1 and J is TRBJ1-2; TRBD1 is the table's D call and was not checked against the DNA. TRBV21-1 is assigned pseudogene status. CDR3 length equals 17 residues. CDR3 protein: CASSSWGDRGPGYGYTF. CDR3 nucleotide sequence: TGTGCCAGCAGCAGTTGGGGGGACAGGGGGCCTGGCTATGGCTACACCTTC.

This clonotype was recorded at least ten times. The genes are TRBV20-1 and TRBJ1-2; 10 bases align to TRBD1. CDR1 is DFQATT and CDR2 is SNEGSKA in the germline V gene (reference sequence). The V segment lost 6 bases and the J segment 7 bases; nucleotides outside the gene matches: 5. The CDR3 loop spans 12 amino acids. For the CDR3, the DNA is TGCAGTGCCCATGACAGGGGGCCTGGCTACACCTTC. It codes for CSAHDRGPGYTF.

This clonotype was picked up one time. The rearrangement joins TRBV6-2 or TRBV6-3 to TRBJ2-1; TRBD2 matches at 9 bases. The CDR3 contains 15 residues. The germline gives CDR1 MNHEY, CDR2 SVGEGT. The trim removed 2 bases at V and 9 bases at J, leaving 8 bases unmatched. CDR3 DNA sequence: TGTGCCAGCAGTTACGGGCGGGGGGGGACCGGTGAGCAGTTCTTC. Its translation: CASSYGRGGTGEQFF.

The chain recombines TRBV2 with TRBJ2-7; 7 nucleotides agree with TRBD2. Germline CDR1 reads SNHLY; CDR2 reads FYNNEI. The CDR3 spans 14 residues. Trimming took 7 bases from V and 3 from J; bases not matched to a gene: 9. The CDR3 region is CASTNGGSSYEQYF. The CDR3 DNA reads as TGTGCCAGCACCAACGGGGGGTCTAGCTACGAGCAGTACTTC.

V is TRBV28 and J is TRBJ2-7; D unclear. V lost 8 bases to trimming and J lost 3 bases, with 14 bases between them. The CDR3 is 13 amino acids. The V gene's germline CDR1 is MDHEN and CDR2 SYDVKM. DNA of the CDR3: TGTGCCAGCGACCGCCTCTCCGGCTACGAGCAGTACTTC. This encodes CASDRLSGYEQYF.

This chain links TRBV6-5 with TRBJ1-1; tentatively, D is TRBD1 (6 bases). The CDR3 is made up of 14 amino acids. The germline V gene has CDR1 MNHEY and CDR2 SVGAGI. With 5 bases removed from V and 0 bases from J, the gap between germline ends came to 10 bases. This CDR3 is CASSRQALNTEAFF. The CDR3 bases are TGTGCCAGCAGTCGACAGGCCCTGAACACTGAAGCTTTCTTT.

V and J are TRBV20-1 and TRBJ2-7; D not resolved. Looked up from germline, CDR1 is DFQATT and CDR2 is SNEGSKA (reference sequence). V was shortened by 1 base and J by 0 bases, with 7 bases between the two germline ends. This CDR3 has 13 amino acids. DNA of the CDR3: TGCAGTGCTAGAGCAGCGAGCTCCTACGAGCAGTACTTC. Its translation: CSARAASSYEQYF.

This chain links TRBV12-3 or TRBV12-4 with TRBJ1-1; TRBD1 aligns across 7 bases. The CDR3 spans 16 residues. Germline trimming cut 6 bases from V and 0 bases from J; bases unmatched to any gene: 10. This CDR3 reads CASRGGTEKMNTEAFF. The CDR3 DNA follows: TGTGCCAGCAGGGGGGGGACAGAAAAAATGAACACTGAAGCTTTCTTT.